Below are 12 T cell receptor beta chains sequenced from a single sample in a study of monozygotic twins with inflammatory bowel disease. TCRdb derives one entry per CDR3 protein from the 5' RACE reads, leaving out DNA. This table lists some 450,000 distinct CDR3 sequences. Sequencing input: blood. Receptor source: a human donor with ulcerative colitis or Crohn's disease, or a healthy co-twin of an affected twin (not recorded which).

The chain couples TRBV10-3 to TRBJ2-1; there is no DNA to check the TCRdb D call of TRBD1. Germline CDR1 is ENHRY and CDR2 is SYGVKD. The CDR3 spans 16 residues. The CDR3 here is CAISAGGQGRYNEQFF.

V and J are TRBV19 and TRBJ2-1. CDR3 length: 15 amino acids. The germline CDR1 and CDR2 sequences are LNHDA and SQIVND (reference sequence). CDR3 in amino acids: CASSMEGRSYNEQFF.

This CDR3 reads CSALRQSSVAFF. This chain joins TRBV20-1 and TRBJ1-1; without DNA, the TCRdb call of TRBD1 cannot be checked. Per germline, CDR1 DFQATT and CDR2 SNEGSKA (reference sequence). CDR3 size: 12 residues.

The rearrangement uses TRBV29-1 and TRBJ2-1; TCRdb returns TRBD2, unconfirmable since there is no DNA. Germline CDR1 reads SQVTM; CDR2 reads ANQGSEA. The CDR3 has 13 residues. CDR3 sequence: CSVHGLVRGEQFF.

The CDR3 loop is CASSPGAHYGYTF. The chain employs TRBV12-3 or TRBV12-4 and TRBJ1-2; the D call of TRBD1 rests on TCRdb alone, since no DNA is present to check it. CDR3 size: 13 residues.

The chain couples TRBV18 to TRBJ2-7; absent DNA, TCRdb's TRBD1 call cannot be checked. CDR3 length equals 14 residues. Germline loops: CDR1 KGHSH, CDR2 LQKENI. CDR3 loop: CASSPGGEPYEQYF.

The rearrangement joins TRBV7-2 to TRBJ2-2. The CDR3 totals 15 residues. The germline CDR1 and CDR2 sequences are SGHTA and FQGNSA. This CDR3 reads CASSLAPVNTGELFF.

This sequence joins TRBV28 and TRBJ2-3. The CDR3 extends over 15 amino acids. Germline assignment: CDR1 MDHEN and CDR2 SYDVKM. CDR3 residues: CASSFPFSAQDTQYF.

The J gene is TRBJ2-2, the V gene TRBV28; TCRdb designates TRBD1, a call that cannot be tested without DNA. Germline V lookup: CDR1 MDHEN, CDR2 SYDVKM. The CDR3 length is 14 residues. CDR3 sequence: CASSLEGVTGELFF.

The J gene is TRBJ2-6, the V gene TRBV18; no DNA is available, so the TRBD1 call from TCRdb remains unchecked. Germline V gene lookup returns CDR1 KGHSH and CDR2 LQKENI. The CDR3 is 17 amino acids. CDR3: CASSPGGNPSGANVLTF.

The CDR3 spells CSFRGRGSYEQYF. The chain recombines TRBV20-1 with TRBJ2-7; absent DNA, TCRdb's TRBD2 call cannot be checked. CDR3 length: 13 residues. Germline CDR1 and CDR2: DFQATT and SNEGSKA (reference sequence).

The CDR3 region is CAWTRSRSNDGYTF. The gene calls are TRBV30 and TRBJ1-2. The CDR3 length is 14 residues. Germline V gives CDR1 GTSNPN, CDR2 SVGIG (reference sequence).